The 29 T cell receptor beta chains in this list originate from one sample, sequenced in a study of human T cells and chemical hapten exposure. Time point defined: patch test 1, 2 weeks after DPC sensitization. Treatment given: therapeutic diphenylcyclopropenone sensitization with weekly scalp DPC. TCRdb re-analysed the RACE reads in MiXCR, keeping a single row per CDR3 protein. The profile covers 340,000 or so distinct CDR3 sequences, with 6% to 8.5% appearing a single time and 7.5% to 9% taken by the ten largest. Sample: whole blood, taken in connection with sensitization to the hapten diphenylcyclopropenone (DPC). These receptors originate from a woman younger than 35 with alopecia areata. Some clones in this sample may be carry-over from other donors' samples.

This clonotype was counted between two and nine times. The DNA of the CDR3 is TGCAGCGTTACTATGGCGGGGATACAAGAGACCCAGTACTTC. Its protein is CSVTMAGIQETQYF. This chain links TRBV29-1 with TRBJ2-5; possibly TRBD2 for D (6 bases). The V gene's germline CDR1 is SQVTM and CDR2 ANQGSEA. Trimming took 5 bases from V and 2 from J, leaving 15 bases between them. The CDR3 length is 14 residues.

This clonotype was seen many times. The rearrangement joins TRBV11-1 to TRBJ2-1, with 14 bases lining up with TRBD2. CDR3 length: 14 residues. CDR1 is SGHAT and CDR2 is FQDESV in the germline V gene (reference sequence). Trimming took 6 bases from V and 9 from J; bases not matched to a gene: 4. CDR3 nucleotides: TGTGCCAGCAGTAGGACTAGCGGGGGGAGTGAGCAGTTCTTC. It translates to CASSRTSGGSEQFF.

The rearrangement uses TRBV6-2 or TRBV6-3 and TRBJ2-7; D is perhaps TRBD1 (5 bases). V was shortened by 6 bases and J by 4 bases, with 16 bases between the two germline ends. Germline V CDR1 and CDR2: MNHEY, SVGEGT. The CDR3 is made up of 14 amino acids. The CDR3: CASRAGSRGYEQYF. CDR3 coding DNA: TGTGCCAGCAGGGCCGGTTCTAGGGGATACGAGCAGTACTTC.

This clonotype was counted many times. V is TRBV19 and J is TRBJ1-5, with 7 bases fitting TRBD1. This CDR3 region has 16 residues. V dropped 4 bases and J dropped 3; count of bases not matched to a gene: 9. From germline, CDR1 is LNHDA and CDR2 SQIVND (reference sequence). The chain's CDR3 is CASSKISGTANQPQHF. DNA of the CDR3: TGTGCCAGTAGTAAAATTAGCGGGACAGCCAATCAGCCCCAGCATTTT.

The chain recombines TRBV14 with TRBJ2-1, with D hard to call. The CDR3 runs to 12 residues. CDR1 is SGHDN, CDR2 FVKESK, per germline. V was clipped by 2 bases and J by 4 bases, with 3 bases between them. In DNA, the CDR3 is TGTGCCAGCAGCCAACTGTACAATGAGCAGTTCTTC. Amino acids: CASSQLYNEQFF.

This clonotype was counted between two and nine times. The genes are TRBV20-1 and TRBJ1-1; D gene ambiguous. Germline CDR1 reads DFQATT; CDR2 reads SNEGSKA (reference sequence). The CDR3 spans 11 residues. Here the CDR3 reads CSGHQNTEAFF. Written as DNA, the CDR3 is TGCAGCGGGCACCAGAACACTGAAGCTTTCTTT.

The chain uses TRBV6-5 and TRBJ1-6; tentative D call: TRBD1 (6 bases). Per germline, CDR1 MNHEY and CDR2 SVGAGI. Deletions cut 4 bases from V and 5 bases from J, with 12 bases between. CDR3 length: 15 amino acids. CDR3 in DNA: TGTGCCAGCAGTTCGCAGGGGCTAAATAATTCACCCCTCCACTTT. It translates to CASSSQGLNNSPLHF.

This clonotype appeared a few times. The chain links TRBV27 to TRBJ2-1, with 7 bases matching TRBD2. V shed 4 bases and J 0 bases; nucleotides not matched to a gene: 6. Germline CDR1 is MNHEY and CDR2 is SMNVEV (reference sequence). CDR3 length: 16 residues. The DNA of the CDR3 is TGTGCCAGCAGTTATCGCGGGGGAAGCTCCTACAATGAGCAGTTCTTC. Residues: CASSYRGGSSYNEQFF.

The chain carries TRBV4-3 and TRBJ1-4; tentatively, D is TRBD1 (6 bases). This CDR3 has 16 residues. The germline V gene has CDR1 LGHNA and CDR2 YSLEER. Trimming stripped 1 base from V and 6 bases from J, with 15 bases between. The CDR3 protein is CASSQGLRTADEKLFF. The DNA of the CDR3 is TGCGCCAGCAGCCAAGGACTTAGGACAGCAGATGAAAAACTGTTTTTT.

This clonotype was seen more than once but under ten times. The chain recombines TRBV10-3 with TRBJ1-5; possibly TRBD1 for D (6 bases). Trimming cost V 6 bases and J 2 bases, with 17 bases left between them. The germline V gene has CDR1 ENHRY and CDR2 SYGVKD. CDR3 length: 16 amino acids. The CDR3 DNA sequence: TGTGCCATCAGCGGGGGGCAGGGCAGGGGCAATCAGCCCCAGCATTTT. Residues: CAISGGQGRGNQPQHF.

This clonotype was observed many times. The rearrangement uses TRBV29-1 and TRBJ2-5, with D possibly TRBD2 on 6 matching bases. CDR1 and CDR2 (germline): SQVTM, ANQGSEA. V was clipped by 8 bases and J by 6 bases, with 13 bases between them. The CDR3 runs to 11 residues. CDR3 nucleotides: TGCAGCCATTGGGGGGTGAAGACCCAGTACTTC. Its translation is CSHWGVKTQYF.

The table lists this clonotype with a few counts. V gene TRBV3-1 combines with J gene TRBJ2-7; D remains unclear. CDR3 length equals 14 residues. Trimming stripped 1 base from V and 7 bases from J, with 14 bases between. CDR1 is LGHDT and CDR2 is YNNKEL in the germline V gene (reference sequence). DNA of the CDR3: TGTGCCAGCAGCCAAGCCGGCAGTCCTGGGGAGCAGTACTTC. Translating it yields CASSQAGSPGEQYF.

The table lists this clonotype with a few counts. The chain has TRBV6-2 or TRBV6-3 and TRBJ1-2, with 7 bases lining up with TRBD1. The germline gives CDR1 MNHEY, CDR2 SVGEGT. Germline trimming cut 1 base from V and 1 base from J; bases unmatched to any gene: 12. The CDR3 totals 18 residues. The CDR3 nucleotides are TGTGCCAGCAGTTACTTAGGAGGAGGGGGCCCGGATAACTATGGCTACACCTTC. This translates into CASSYLGGGGPDNYGYTF.

The chain combines TRBV18 with TRBJ1-1, with D tentatively TRBD1 (5 bases). V lost 3 bases and J 4 bases, leaving 18 bases between the germline ends. The V gene's germline CDR1 is KGHSH and CDR2 LQKENI. The CDR3 has 16 residues. The CDR3 region has the DNA TGTGCCAGCTCACCCCTCGGGGACCGGGCGGGCACTGAAGCTTTCTTT. The encoded protein is CASSPLGDRAGTEAFF.

This clonotype came up many times. Sequence at one end of the junction differs from germline and may be a read error. This rearrangement joins TRBV7-2 to TRBJ2-1; tentatively, D is TRBD2 (6 bases). This CDR3 contains 13 residues. Germline V lookup: CDR1 SGHTA, CDR2 FQGNSA. The CDR3 DNA sequence: TGCGCCAGCAGCTTGGTGGGGGGCAATGAGCAGTTCTTC. The encoded protein is CASSLVGGNEQFF.

The genes are TRBV6-5 and TRBJ1-5; possibly TRBD1 for D (5 bases). Germline V gene data show CDR1 as MNHEY and CDR2 as SVGAGI. This CDR3 is built from 13 residues. Trimming took off 5 bases at V and 6 bases at J, with 11 bases between the two ends. The CDR3 spells CASSAQGSQPQHF. The CDR3 nucleotides read TGTGCCAGCAGTGCGCAGGGTAGTCAGCCCCAGCATTTT.

The table lists this clonotype with many counts. This rearrangement joins TRBV20-1 to TRBJ2-5; 11 positions agree with TRBD2. Germline V gives CDR1 DFQATT, CDR2 SNEGSKA (reference sequence). The CDR3 consists of 14 residues. The V and J ends lost 5 bases and 5 bases, in that order; junction bases with no gene match: 7. The chain's CDR3 is CSAQLAGVLETQYF. The CDR3 DNA reads as TGCAGTGCTCAACTAGCGGGGGTCCTCGAGACCCAGTACTTC.

As regards this clonotype: One end of the junction does not line up with germline, which may come from a read error. The chain couples TRBV4-1 to TRBJ2-2, with D perhaps TRBD2 (7 bases). The CDR3 consists of 18 residues. Germline V gene lookup returns CDR1 MGHRA and CDR2 YSYEKL. CDR3 sequence reads: CASSQDPGGLVSTRELFF. The CDR3 bases are TGCGCCAGCAGCCAAGATCCGGGGGGCCTCGTTAGCACCAGGGAGCTGTTTTTT.

In this sample, this clonotype turned up a few times. The chain is built from TRBV20-1 and TRBJ2-3; tentative D call: TRBD2 (6 bases). From germline, CDR1 is DFQATT and CDR2 SNEGSKA (reference sequence). The CDR3 spans 14 residues. Trimming removed 5 bases from V and 6 bases from J, with 18 bases in between. CDR3 nucleotides: TGCAGTGCTTCCTTTGGGGGAGGACCTGATACGCAGTATTTT. This encodes CSASFGGGPDTQYF.

The chain links TRBV18 to TRBJ1-1, with D unclear. The CDR3 extends over 16 amino acids. Germline CDR1 reads KGHSH; CDR2 reads LQKENI. Deletions cut 1 base from V and 1 base from J, with 13 bases between. CDR3 amino acids: CASSPLVEGTNTEAFF. CDR3 bases: TGTGCCAGCTCACCACTGGTCGAGGGAACGAACACTGAAGCTTTCTTT.

The V gene is TRBV5-4, the J gene TRBJ1-2; no clear D gene. Trimming stripped 0 bases from V and 3 bases from J, with 15 bases between. The CDR3 is made up of 16 amino acids. Germline V lookup: CDR1 SGHNT, CDR2 YYREEE (reference sequence). The CDR3 protein is CASSLGGLNGDYGYTF. As DNA, the CDR3 is TGTGCCAGCAGCTTGGGAGGACTCAATGGGGACTATGGCTACACCTTC. Drawing the rest from reference TRBV5-4 and TRBJ1-2, the complete variable domain is ETGVTQSPTHLIKTRGQQVTLRCSSQSGHNTVSWYQQALGQGPQFIFQYYREEENGRGNFPPRFSGLQFPNYSSELNVNALELDDSALYLCASSLGGLNGDYGYTFGSGTRLTVV.

This clonotype was found a few times. The rearrangement links TRBV5-1 to TRBJ2-7; D gene ambiguous. Trimming removed 0 bases at V and 2 bases at J, with 9 bases between. The CDR3 runs to 14 residues. The V gene's germline CDR1 is SGHRS and CDR2 YFSETQ. CDR3 in DNA: TGCGCCAGCAGCTTGGACTCCTTAACCTACGAGCAGTACTTC. Translated: CASSLDSLTYEQYF.

The J gene is TRBJ2-3, the V gene TRBV2; TRBD1 matches 7 bases. In germline, CDR1 is SNHLY, CDR2 FYNNEI. CDR3 length: 14 amino acids. J gave up 1 base and V 6 bases, and 4 bases lay outside the gene matches. CDR3 protein: CASRDRARTDTQYF. DNA of the CDR3: TGTGCCAGCAGAGACAGGGCCCGCACAGATACGCAGTATTTT.

This clonotype turned up a few times. The CDR3 loop reads CASSEGQGTEAFF. The DNA of the CDR3 is TGTGCCAGCAGCGAAGGACAGGGAACCGAAGCTTTCTTT. The chain links TRBV9 to TRBJ1-1, with 8 bases identical to TRBD1. V dropped 3 bases and J dropped 8; count of bases not matched to a gene: 6. There are 13 residues in the CDR3. The germline CDR1 and CDR2 sequences are SGDLS and YYNGEE.

V and J are TRBV7-2 and TRBJ2-7, with 8 positions matching TRBD2. The germline gives CDR1 SGHTA, CDR2 FQGNSA. After removal of 1 base from V and 0 bases from J, the junction contained 5 bases not matched to a gene. The CDR3 contains 16 residues. CDR3 residues: CASSLGIAGSSYEQYF. CDR3 sequence (DNA): TGTGCCAGCAGCTTAGGGATAGCGGGGAGCTCCTACGAGCAGTACTTC.

This chain connects TRBV15 to TRBJ2-3; 9 nucleotides match TRBD1. This CDR3 is 15 amino acids long. V dropped 3 bases and J dropped 0; count of bases not matched to a gene: 1. The germline CDR1 and CDR2 sequences are LNHNV and YYDKDF (reference sequence). The CDR3 region has the DNA TGTGCCACCAGCAGCGGACAGGGGAGCACAGATACGCAGTATTTT. Protein: CATSSGQGSTDTQYF.

This clonotype has at least ten counts. The genes are TRBV5-1 and TRBJ2-5; 7 positions match TRBD1. Germline assignment: CDR1 SGHRS and CDR2 YFSETQ. Trimming cost V 10 bases and J 4 bases; bases outside gene matches: 7. The CDR3 has 12 amino acids. DNA of the CDR3: TGCGCCGCCCGGGACAGTACAGAGACCCAGTACTTC. Translation gives CAARDSTETQYF. Full variable domain (remainder filled in from reference TRBV5-1 and TRBJ2-5): KAGVTQTPRYLIKTRGQQVTLSCSPISGHRSVSWYQQTPGQGLQFLFEYFSETQRNKGNFPGRFSGRQFSNSRSEMNVSTLELGDSALYLCAARDSTETQYFGPGTRLLVL.

This clonotype was observed many times. V is TRBV6-6 and J is TRBJ1-5; 7 nucleotides match TRBD1. V trimming: 0 bases; J trimming: 7 bases; junction bases outside the gene matches: 9. CDR3 size: 16 residues. Germline V CDR1 and CDR2: MNHNY, SVGAGI (reference sequence). The CDR3 DNA sequence: TGTGCCAGCAGTTACTCGTCCCAGGGGGTTTTGCAGCCCCAGCATTTT. Encoded protein: CASSYSSQGVLQPQHF.

This clonotype was detected ten times or more. This rearrangement joins TRBV6-6 to TRBJ2-1, with a possible D match to TRBD2 (5 bases). V lost 8 bases to trimming and J lost 6 bases, with 17 bases between them. The CDR3 runs to 14 residues. CDR1 and CDR2 from the germline V gene are MNHNY and SVGAGI (reference sequence). The CDR3 nucleotides read TGTGCCAGCCTAAGAGCGGTGGCCGGCAATGAGCAGTTCTTC. This sequence encodes CASLRAVAGNEQFF.